This T cell receptor (beta chain) was sequenced in a study of cytomegalovirus exposure and HLA in healthy donors. Study background: From about 179 million T cells, an earlier analysis saw approximately 110 million unique TCR beta sequences.

This CDR3 has 12 amino acids. V was shortened by 3 bases and J by 6 bases, with 9 bases between the two germline ends. Looked up from germline, CDR1 is KGHSH and CDR2 is LQKENI. The PCR employed 60 Vbeta primers together with 13 Jbeta primers. TCRdb's copy holds only in-frame clones and misses some; the assay was immunoSEQ multiplex PCR. The table lists 150,000 to 200,000 clones, approximately 70% of them singletons. Study conclusions and caveats: The classifier reportedly diagnosed cytomegalovirus status with high specificity and sensitivity. A later analysis reportedly identified an Asian-associated ancestry cluster as carrying fewer N-insertions than the roughly 670-donor mean.

With regard to this clone: Antigen: not known.

Specimen: PBMCs. The V gene is TRBV18, the J gene TRBJ2-7; D is perhaps TRBD2 (5 bases). This receptor was taken from a man aged 40-50 years in good health and CMV-seropositive. The DNA for the CDR3 is TGTGCCAGCTCACCGGAGAGGGCCGAGCAGTACTTC. The encoded protein is CASSPERAEQYF.